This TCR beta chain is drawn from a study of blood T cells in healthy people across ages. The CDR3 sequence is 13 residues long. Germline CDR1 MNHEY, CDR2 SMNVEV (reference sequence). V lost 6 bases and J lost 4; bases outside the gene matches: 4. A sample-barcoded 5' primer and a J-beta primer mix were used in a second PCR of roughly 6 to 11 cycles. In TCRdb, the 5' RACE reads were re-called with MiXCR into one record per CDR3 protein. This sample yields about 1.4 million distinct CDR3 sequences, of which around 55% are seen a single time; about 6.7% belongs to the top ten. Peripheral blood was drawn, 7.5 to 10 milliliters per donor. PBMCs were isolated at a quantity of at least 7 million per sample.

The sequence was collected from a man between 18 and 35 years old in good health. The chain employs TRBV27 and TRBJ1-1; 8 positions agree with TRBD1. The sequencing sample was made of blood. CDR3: CASRRDRSTEAFF. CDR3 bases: TGTGCCAGCAGGCGGGACAGGAGCACTGAAGCTTTCTTT.